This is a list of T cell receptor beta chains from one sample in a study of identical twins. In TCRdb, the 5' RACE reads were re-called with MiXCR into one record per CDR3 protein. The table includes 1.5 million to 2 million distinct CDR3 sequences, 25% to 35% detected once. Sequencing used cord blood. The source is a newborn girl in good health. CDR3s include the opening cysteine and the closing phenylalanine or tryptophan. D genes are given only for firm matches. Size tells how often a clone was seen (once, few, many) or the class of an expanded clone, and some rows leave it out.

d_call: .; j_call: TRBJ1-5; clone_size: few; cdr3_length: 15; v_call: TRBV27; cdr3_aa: CASSFEGLGNQPQHF; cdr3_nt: TGTGCCAGCAGTTTCGAAGGACTCGGCAATCAGCCCCAGCATTTT
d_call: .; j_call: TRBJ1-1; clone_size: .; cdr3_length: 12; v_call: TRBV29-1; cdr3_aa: CSVERAGAEAFF; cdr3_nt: TGCAGCGTTGAAAGGGCAGGAGCCGAAGCTTTCTTT
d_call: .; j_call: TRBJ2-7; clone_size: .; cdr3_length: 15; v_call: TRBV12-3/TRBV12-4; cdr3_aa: CASSLTREIAYEQYF; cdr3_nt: TGTGCCAGCAGTTTAACCAGGGAGATAGCCTACGAGCAGTACTTC
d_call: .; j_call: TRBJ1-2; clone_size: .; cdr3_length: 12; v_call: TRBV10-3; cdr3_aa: CAISQDAYGYTF; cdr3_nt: TGTGCCATCAGTCAGGATGCCTATGGCTACACCTTC
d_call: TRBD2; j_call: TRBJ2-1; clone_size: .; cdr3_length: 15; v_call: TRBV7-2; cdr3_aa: CASSLETSGGHRQFF; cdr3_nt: TGTGCCAGCAGCTTGGAGACTAGCGGGGGTCATAGGCAGTTCTTC
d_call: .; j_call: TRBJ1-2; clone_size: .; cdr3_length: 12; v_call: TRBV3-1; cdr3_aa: CASSQLGSGYTF; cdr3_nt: TGTGCCAGCAGCCAACTAGGGAGTGGCTACACCTTC
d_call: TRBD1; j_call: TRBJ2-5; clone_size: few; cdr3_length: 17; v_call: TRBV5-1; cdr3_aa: CASSPFLQGANQETQYF; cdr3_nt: TGCGCCAGCAGCCCTTTCCTACAGGGGGCGAACCAAGAGACCCAGTACTTC
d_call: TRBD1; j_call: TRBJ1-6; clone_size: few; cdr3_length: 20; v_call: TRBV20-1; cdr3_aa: CSARDPWDRALSSYNSPLHF; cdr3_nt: TGCAGTGCTAGAGATCCTTGGGACAGGGCCCTGAGCTCCTATAATTCACCCCTCCACTTT
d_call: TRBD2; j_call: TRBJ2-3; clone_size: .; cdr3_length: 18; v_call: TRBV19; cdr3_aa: CASSSKLGLAGNTDTQYF; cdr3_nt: TGTGCCAGTAGTAGCAAACTCGGACTAGCGGGCAACACAGATACGCAGTATTTT
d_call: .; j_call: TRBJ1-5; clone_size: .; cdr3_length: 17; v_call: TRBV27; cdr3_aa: CASSLSTTGFSNQPQHF; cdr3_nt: TGTGCCAGCAGTTTAAGTACGACAGGCTTTAGCAATCAGCCCCAGCATTTT
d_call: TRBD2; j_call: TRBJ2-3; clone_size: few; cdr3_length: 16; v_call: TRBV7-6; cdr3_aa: CASSLAGGTRADTQYF; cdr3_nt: TGTGCCAGCAGCTTAGCGGGGGGGACTAGAGCAGATACGCAGTATTTT
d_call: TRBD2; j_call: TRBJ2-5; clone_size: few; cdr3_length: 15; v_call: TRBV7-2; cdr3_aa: CASSKPTSAQETQYF; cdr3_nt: TGTGCCAGCAGCAAGCCGACTAGCGCCCAAGAGACCCAGTACTTC
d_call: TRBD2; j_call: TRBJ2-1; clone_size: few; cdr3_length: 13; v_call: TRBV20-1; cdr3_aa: CSAIGLVKNEQFF; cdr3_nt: TGCAGTGCGATAGGACTAGTCAAGAATGAGCAGTTCTTC
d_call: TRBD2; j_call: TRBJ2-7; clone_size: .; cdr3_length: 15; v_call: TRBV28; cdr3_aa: CASSPGTSGHYEQYF; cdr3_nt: TGTGCCAGCAGCCCCGGGACTAGCGGGCACTACGAGCAGTACTTC
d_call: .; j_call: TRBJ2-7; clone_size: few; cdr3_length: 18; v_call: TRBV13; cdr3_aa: CASSLGFKRAQPTYEQYF; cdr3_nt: TGTGCCAGCAGCTTAGGATTCAAGCGGGCACAGCCCACCTACGAGCAGTACTTC
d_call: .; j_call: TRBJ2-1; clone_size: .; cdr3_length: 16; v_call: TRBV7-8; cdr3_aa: CASSLMPVLGTNEQFF; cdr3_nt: TGTGCCAGCAGCTTAATGCCTGTCTTGGGGACCAATGAGCAGTTCTTC
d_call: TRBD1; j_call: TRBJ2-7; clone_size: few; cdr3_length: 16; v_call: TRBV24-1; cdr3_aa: CATSDFPRTGSYEQYF; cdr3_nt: TGTGCCACCAGTGATTTCCCCCGGACAGGAAGCTACGAGCAGTACTTC
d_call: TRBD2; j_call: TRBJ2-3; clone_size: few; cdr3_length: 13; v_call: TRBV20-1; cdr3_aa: CGFTSGGPDTQYF; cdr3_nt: TGCGGATTCACTAGCGGGGGCCCAGATACGCAGTATTTT
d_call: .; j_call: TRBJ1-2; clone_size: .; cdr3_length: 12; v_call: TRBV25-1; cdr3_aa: CASSIYGYGYTF; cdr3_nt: TGTGCCAGCAGTATATACGGCTATGGCTACACCTTC
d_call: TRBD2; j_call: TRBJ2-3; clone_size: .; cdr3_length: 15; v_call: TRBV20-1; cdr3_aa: CSARRAGGPSNTQYF; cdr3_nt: TGCAGTGCTAGAAGGGCGGGGGGCCCCTCTAATACGCAGTATTTT
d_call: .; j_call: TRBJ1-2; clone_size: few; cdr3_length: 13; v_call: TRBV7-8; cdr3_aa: CASRSIGSHGYTF; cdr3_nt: TGTGCCAGCAGAAGTATCGGGTCCCATGGCTACACCTTC
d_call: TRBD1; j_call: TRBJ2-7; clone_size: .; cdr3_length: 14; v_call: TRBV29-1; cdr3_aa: CSVAYGTGPYEQYF; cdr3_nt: TGCAGCGTTGCATACGGGACAGGGCCCTACGAGCAGTACTTC
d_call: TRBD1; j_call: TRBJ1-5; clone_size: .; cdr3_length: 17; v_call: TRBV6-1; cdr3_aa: CASSEIPDREGGQPQHF; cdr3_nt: TGTGCCAGCAGTGAAATCCCGGACAGGGAGGGCGGTCAGCCCCAGCATTTT
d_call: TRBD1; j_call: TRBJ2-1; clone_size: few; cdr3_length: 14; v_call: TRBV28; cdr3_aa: CASSLLGGVNEQFF; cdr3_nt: TGTGCCAGCAGTTTACTAGGGGGCGTTAATGAGCAGTTCTTC
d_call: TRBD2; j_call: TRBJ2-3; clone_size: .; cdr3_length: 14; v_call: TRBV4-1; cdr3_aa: CASSRIAGPDTQYF; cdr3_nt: TGCGCCAGCAGCCGAATAGCGGGGCCGGATACGCAGTATTTT
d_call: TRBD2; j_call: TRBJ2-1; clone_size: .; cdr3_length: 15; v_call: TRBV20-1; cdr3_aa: CSARDSGRGYNEQFF; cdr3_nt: TGCAGTGCTAGAGATAGCGGGAGAGGCTACAATGAGCAGTTCTTC
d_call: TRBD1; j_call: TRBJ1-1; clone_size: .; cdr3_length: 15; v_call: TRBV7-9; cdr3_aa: CASSSFRQGNTEAFF; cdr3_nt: TGTGCCAGCAGCTCCTTCCGACAGGGCAACACTGAAGCTTTCTTT
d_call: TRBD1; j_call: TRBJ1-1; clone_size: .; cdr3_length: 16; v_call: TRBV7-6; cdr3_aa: CASSLASGTGGTEAFF; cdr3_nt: TGTGCCAGCAGCTTAGCCTCCGGGACAGGGGGCACTGAAGCTTTCTTT
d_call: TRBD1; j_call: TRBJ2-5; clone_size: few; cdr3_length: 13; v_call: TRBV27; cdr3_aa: CAIADRVKETQYF; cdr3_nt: TGTGCCATCGCGGACAGGGTGAAAGAGACCCAGTACTTC
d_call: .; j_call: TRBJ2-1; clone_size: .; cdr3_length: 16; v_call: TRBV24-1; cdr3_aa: CATSDPDVGDHNEQFF; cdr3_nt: TGTGCCACCAGTGACCCTGACGTGGGGGACCACAATGAGCAGTTCTTC
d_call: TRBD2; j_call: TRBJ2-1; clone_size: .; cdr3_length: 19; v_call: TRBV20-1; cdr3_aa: CSARDLKGIGLAGGPEQFF; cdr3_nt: TGCAGTGCTAGAGATCTGAAGGGGATCGGACTAGCGGGAGGACCTGAGCAGTTCTTC